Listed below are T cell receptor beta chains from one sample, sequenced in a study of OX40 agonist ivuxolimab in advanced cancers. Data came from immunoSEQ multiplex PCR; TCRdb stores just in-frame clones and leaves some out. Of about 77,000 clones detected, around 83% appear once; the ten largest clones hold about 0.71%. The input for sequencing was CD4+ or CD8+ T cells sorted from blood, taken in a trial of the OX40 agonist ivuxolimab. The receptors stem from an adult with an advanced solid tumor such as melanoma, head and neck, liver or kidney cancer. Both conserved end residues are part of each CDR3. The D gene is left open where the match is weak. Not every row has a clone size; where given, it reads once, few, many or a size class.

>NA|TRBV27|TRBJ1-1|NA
CASSLRWLGAGNTEAFF
TGTGCCAGCAGTTTAAGGTGGCTAGGCGCGGGGAACACTGAAGCTTTCTTT
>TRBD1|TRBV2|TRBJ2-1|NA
CASSARSGTGRNNEQFF
TGTGCCAGCAGTGCCCGTTCCGGGACAGGGAGAAACAATGAGCAGTTCTTC
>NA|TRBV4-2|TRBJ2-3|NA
CASSQGGWLGVSDTQYF
TGTGCCAGCAGCCAAGGGGGGTGGCTAGGGGTGTCAGATACGCAGTATTTT
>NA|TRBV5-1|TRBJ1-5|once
CASSAGKQPQHF
TGCGCCAGCAGCGCCGGGAAGCAGCCCCAGCATTTT
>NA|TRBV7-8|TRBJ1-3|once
CASSLGLPGARAGNTIYF
TGTGCCAGCAGCTTAGGTTTACCGGGGGCGAGGGCTGGAAACACCATATATTTT
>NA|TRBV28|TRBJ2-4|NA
CASSTPIQIQYF
TGTGCCAGCAGTACACCTATACAGATTCAGTACTTC
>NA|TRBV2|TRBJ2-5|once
CASSGDRIVETQYF
TGTGCCAGCAGTGGCGACAGGATTGTAGAGACCCAGTACTTC
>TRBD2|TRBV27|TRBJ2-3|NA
CASSFLSTSGILDTQYF
TGTGCCAGCAGTTTCCTATCGACTAGCGGGATACTAGATACGCAGTATTTT
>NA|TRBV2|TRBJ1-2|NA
CASTRKVQANYGYTF
TGTGCCAGCACCCGGAAGGTGCAGGCTAACTATGGCTACACCTTC
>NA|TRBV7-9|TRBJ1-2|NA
CASSGDTERGYTF
TGTGCCAGCAGCGGAGACACCGAGCGTGGCTACACCTTC
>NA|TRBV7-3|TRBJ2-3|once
CASSLGTAPDTQYF
TGTGCCAGCAGCTTGGGGACTGCCCCCGATACGCAGTATTTT